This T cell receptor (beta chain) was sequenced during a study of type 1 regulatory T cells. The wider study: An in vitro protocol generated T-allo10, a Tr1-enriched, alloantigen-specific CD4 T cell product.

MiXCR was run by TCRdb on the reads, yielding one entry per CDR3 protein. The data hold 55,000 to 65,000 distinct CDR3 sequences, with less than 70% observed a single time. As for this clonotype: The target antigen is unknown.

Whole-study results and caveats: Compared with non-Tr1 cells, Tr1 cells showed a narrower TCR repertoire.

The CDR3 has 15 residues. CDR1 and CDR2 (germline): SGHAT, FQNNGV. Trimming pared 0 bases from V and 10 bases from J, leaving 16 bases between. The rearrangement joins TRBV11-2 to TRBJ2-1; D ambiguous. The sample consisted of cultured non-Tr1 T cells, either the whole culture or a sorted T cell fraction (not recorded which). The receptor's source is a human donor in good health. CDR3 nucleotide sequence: TGTGCCAGCAGCTTAGATCTGTCAGAGCGCTTCGAGCAGTTCTTC. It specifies CASSLDLSERFEQFF. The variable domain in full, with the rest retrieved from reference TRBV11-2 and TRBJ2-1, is EAGVAQSPRYKIIEKRQSVAFWCNPISGHATLYWYQQILGQGPKLLIQFQNNGVVDDSQLPKDRFSAERLKGVDSTLKIQPAKLEDSAVYLCASSLDLSERFEQFFGPGTRLTVL.